The 10 T cell receptor beta chains reported below all come from one sample, sequenced in a study of regulatory T cells in long-lasting Graves disease (dated by TCRdb to the early 2020s). Library preparation used multiplex PCR. Sequencing instrument: Illumina HiSeq 4000. To build TCR beta libraries, CDR3 regions were amplified by Arm-PCR using iRepertoire HTBI primers. TCRdb reprocessing: public reads trimmed at Q25 with fastp, clones called with MiXCR, in-frame beta chains kept. Rows are combined by CDR3 protein, so each entry shows the most common genes and DNA. The sample yields 350,000 to 400,000 distinct CDR3 sequences; about 17% were counted once. The ten largest account for around 20% of the sample. The time point label corresponds to: newly diagnosed GD, antithyroid drugs for less than 3 months. RNA was extracted from PBMCs in TRIzol for both TCR sequencing and RNA sequencing. The same sample was also studied in work on T cells in Graves' hyperthyroidism and ophthalmopathy.

The material was peripheral blood mononuclear cells (PBMCs), obtained at new diagnosis, from a patient treated with antithyroid drugs. The source of these receptors is a woman aged 18-35 years with Graves disease. Donor details come from another sample of the same person, matched by shared clones.

This clonotype was seen many times. The chain is built from TRBV6-1 and TRBJ2-5, with 10 bases identical to TRBD1. V gave up 4 bases and J gave up 1 base; unmatched junction bases: 9. The CDR3 spans 17 residues. The germline CDR1 and CDR2 sequences are MNHNS and SASEGT. The CDR3 protein is CASSARQGALTQETQYF. The CDR3 bases are TGTGCCAGCAGTGCCCGACAGGGGGCTTTGACCCAAGAGACCCAGTACTTC.

This clonotype showed up many times. V usage is TRBV18 and J usage is TRBJ1-3; no firm D call. Germline-derived CDR1 and CDR2 are KGHSH and LQKENI. The CDR3 contains 15 residues. V gave up 6 bases and J gave up 0 bases, with 12 bases separating them. This CDR3 is CASSSGRNSGNTIYF. CDR3 DNA: TGTGCCAGCTCCTCAGGACGGAACTCTGGAAACACCATATATTTT.

The CDR3 region has the DNA TGTGCCAGCAGTTTGACTAGCGGGTCTGTCCGTGAGCAGTTCTTC. Translating it yields CASSLTSGSVREQFF. The rearrangement links TRBV6-5 to TRBJ2-1; 10 bases fit TRBD2. This CDR3 region has 15 residues. V was pared by 4 bases and J by 9 bases, with 9 bases of the junction left unmatched. Germline V gene data show CDR1 as MNHEY and CDR2 as SVGAGI.

The sample holds many counts of this clonotype. V and J are TRBV6-5 and TRBJ2-7; tentative D call: TRBD1 (5 bases). There are 13 residues in the CDR3. Trimming removed 4 bases at V and 2 bases at J, with 9 bases between. Germline V lookup: CDR1 MNHEY, CDR2 SVGAGI. In nucleotides, the CDR3 is TGTGCCAGCAGTTCAGGGCTAACCTACGAGCAGTACTTC. Amino acids: CASSSGLTYEQYF.

The rearrangement joins TRBV3-1 to TRBJ2-1, with 9 bases fitting TRBD2. The germline CDR1 and CDR2 sequences are LGHDT and YNNKEL (reference sequence). The CDR3 runs to 17 residues. V was pared by 4 bases and J by 3 bases, with 10 bases of the junction left unmatched. The DNA for the CDR3 is TGTGCCAGCAGCCTACCCGGGGGTAGCGGGAGCTACAATGAGCAGTTCTTC. Its protein is CASSLPGGSGSYNEQFF.

This clonotype was seen a handful of times. The genes are TRBV5-4 and TRBJ2-5, with D possibly called TRBD1 or TRBD2 (6 bases each). The CDR3 loop spans 15 amino acids. Trimming removed 1 base at V and 2 bases at J, with 12 bases between. The germline V gene encodes CDR1 SGHNT and CDR2 YYREEE (reference sequence). The CDR3 loop is CASSLLRGRQETQYF. As DNA, the CDR3 is TGTGCCAGCAGCTTGCTTCGGGGGCGGCAAGAGACCCAGTACTTC.

The chain combines TRBV3-1 with TRBJ1-5, with 7 bases matching TRBD1. The CDR3 loop spans 14 amino acids. The V segment lost 5 bases and the J segment 3 bases; nucleotides outside the gene matches: 4. Germline V gene data show CDR1 as LGHDT and CDR2 as YNNKEL (reference sequence). The CDR3 nucleotides read TGTGCCAGCAGCGGCAGGGGGACCAATCAGCCCCAGCATTTT. Its translation: CASSGRGTNQPQHF.

This clonotype came up a few times. As the CDR3 is not closed by the conserved phenylalanine or tryptophan, this likely results from a read error. The CDR3 protein is CATSDRNRANEQFL. DNA of the CDR3: TGTGCCACCAGTGATCGTAACAGGGCCAATGAGCAGTTCCTC. The genes are TRBV24-1 and TRBJ2-1; D might be TRBD1 (6 bases). V lost 3 bases to trimming and J lost 6 bases, with 11 bases between them. The germline V gene encodes CDR1 KGHDR and CDR2 SFDVKD. The CDR3 spans 14 residues.

This clonotype was seen more than once but under ten times. The CDR3 nucleotides are TGTGCCAGCAGCTTAGCAGGGGGACTGACCTACGAGCAGTACTTC. Its translation is CASSLAGGLTYEQYF. The chain carries TRBV7-9 and TRBJ2-7, with D perhaps matching TRBD1 or TRBD2 (6 bases each). The V and J ends lost 0 bases and 2 bases respectively, with 11 bases between them. The CDR3 loop spans 15 amino acids. Germline CDR1 is SEHNR and CDR2 is FQNEAQ (reference sequence).

Remarks on this clonotype: A much larger clonotype is one base distant, so this may be a read error. The chain employs TRBV5-6 and TRBJ1-1; D remains unclear. The germline V gene has CDR1 SGHDT and CDR2 YYEEEE. The CDR3 has 14 residues. For the CDR3, the DNA is TGTGCCAGCAGCAACCCGACCGAGAACACTGAAGCTTCCTTT. Encoded protein: CASSNPTENTEASF.